The rows below give T cell receptor beta chains drawn from one sample of a study of beta chain features in type 1 diabetes. Data came from immunoSEQ multiplex PCR; TCRdb stores just in-frame clones and leaves some out. Of some 410,000 clones in the sample, approximately 10% were seen once. Source material: naive CD4+ T cells from blood. Receptor source: a woman between 18 and 29 years old in good health. Each CDR3 is given with its conserved first and last residue. D genes are given only for firm matches. The size of a clone is reported for some rows only, either as once, few or many, or as a class for expanded clones.

v_call: TRBV30; d_call: TRBD2; clone_size: few; j_call: TRBJ2-1; cdr3_nt: TGTGCCTGGATTCCACCACCCTCCTCGGCGGGAGGGCTCGGTTACAATGAGCAGTTCTTC; cdr3_aa: CAWIPPPSSAGGLGYNEQFF
v_call: TRBV7-9; d_call: TRBD1; clone_size: NA; j_call: TRBJ1-5; cdr3_nt: TGTGCCAGCAGCCCAGGGACAGGGAACCAGCCCCAGCATTTT; cdr3_aa: CASSPGTGNQPQHF
v_call: TRBV20-1; d_call: NA; clone_size: NA; j_call: TRBJ2-7; cdr3_nt: TGCAGTGCTAGAGATCATCAAGAGCAGTACTTC; cdr3_aa: CSARDHQEQYF
v_call: TRBV15; d_call: NA; clone_size: NA; j_call: TRBJ2-1; cdr3_nt: TGTGCCACCAGCGGACGAACGGGGGTAAGGTACAATGAGCAGTTCTTC; cdr3_aa: CATSGRTGVRYNEQFF
v_call: TRBV7-6; d_call: NA; clone_size: NA; j_call: TRBJ2-3; cdr3_nt: TGTGCCAGCAGCTTAGTTACCCGGGGGGCCGGCACAGATACGCAGTATTTT; cdr3_aa: CASSLVTRGAGTDTQYF
v_call: TRBV28; d_call: TRBD1; clone_size: NA; j_call: TRBJ2-5; cdr3_nt: TGTGCCAGCAGACAGGGGGCGAGCCCGGGGACCCAGTACTTC; cdr3_aa: CASRQGASPGTQYF
v_call: TRBV5-1; d_call: TRBD1; clone_size: few; j_call: TRBJ2-2; cdr3_nt: TGCGCCAGCAGCCCGCCGGGACAGGGTCTCACCGGGGAGCTGTTTTTT; cdr3_aa: CASSPPGQGLTGELFF
v_call: TRBV25-1; d_call: TRBD2; clone_size: few; j_call: TRBJ2-7; cdr3_nt: TGTGCCAGCAGTGAAGTTAAACTAGCGGGAATCGACGAGCAGTACTTC; cdr3_aa: CASSEVKLAGIDEQYF
v_call: TRBV18; d_call: NA; clone_size: NA; j_call: TRBJ2-1; cdr3_nt: TGTGCCAGCTCACCCCAAGAGAGGGGCAATGAGCAGTTCTTC; cdr3_aa: CASSPQERGNEQFF
v_call: TRBV7-9; d_call: TRBD2; clone_size: few; j_call: TRBJ2-3; cdr3_nt: TGTGCCAGCAGCTTTGCCGGGACTAGCGGGCCAGATACGCAGTATTTT; cdr3_aa: CASSFAGTSGPDTQYF
v_call: TRBV29-1; d_call: NA; clone_size: NA; j_call: TRBJ1-1; cdr3_nt: TGCAGCGTTGAGGACACTGAAGCTTTCTTT; cdr3_aa: CSVEDTEAFF
v_call: TRBV13; d_call: NA; clone_size: few; j_call: TRBJ2-4; cdr3_nt: TGTGCCAGCAGCCTCAAGGGTTTTTCCCATCGACGGAACATACTAGCCAAAAACATTCAGTACTTC; cdr3_aa: CASSLKGFSHRRNILAKNIQYF
v_call: TRBV18; d_call: NA; clone_size: few; j_call: TRBJ2-5; cdr3_nt: TGTGCCAGCTCACCTTGGGAGACCCAGTACTTC; cdr3_aa: CASSPWETQYF
v_call: TRBV4-2; d_call: NA; clone_size: few; j_call: TRBJ1-1; cdr3_nt: TGTGCCAGCACCCTAAACCGACGGACTGAAGCTTTCTTT; cdr3_aa: CASTLNRRTEAFF
v_call: TRBV7-2; d_call: NA; clone_size: few; j_call: TRBJ1-1; cdr3_nt: TGTGCCAGCAGCTTAGTCCTGGCAGGGTGGAGTGGAACTGAAGCTTTCTTT; cdr3_aa: CASSLVLAGWSGTEAFF
v_call: TRBV11-1; d_call: NA; clone_size: few; j_call: TRBJ2-5; cdr3_nt: TGTGCCAGCAGCTTAGGGGCCGTAGGACAGACCCAGTACTTC; cdr3_aa: CASSLGAVGQTQYF
v_call: TRBV6-6; d_call: TRBD1; clone_size: NA; j_call: TRBJ2-6; cdr3_nt: TGTGCCAGCAGCCCCCGGACAGGGGATAACGTCCTGACTTTC; cdr3_aa: CASSPRTGDNVLTF
v_call: TRBV13; d_call: NA; clone_size: NA; j_call: TRBJ2-7; cdr3_nt: TGTGCCAGCAGCTTTCGGGCGGATCCTGCCTACGAGCAGTACTTC; cdr3_aa: CASSFRADPAYEQYF
v_call: TRBV19; d_call: TRBD2; clone_size: NA; j_call: TRBJ2-1; cdr3_nt: TGTGCCAGTAGTATAATAGCGGGGGTTAACAATGAGCAGTTCTTC; cdr3_aa: CASSIIAGVNNEQFF
v_call: TRBV5-1; d_call: NA; clone_size: few; j_call: TRBJ2-1; cdr3_nt: TGCGCCAGCAGCTTGGGTCTCTCTACCTACAATGAGCAGTTCTTC; cdr3_aa: CASSLGLSTYNEQFF
v_call: TRBV23-1; d_call: NA; clone_size: few; j_call: TRBJ2-7; cdr3_nt: TGCGCCAGCAGTCCCCAGACTCCAGATACACCCTACGAGCAGTACTTC; cdr3_aa: CASSPQTPDTPYEQYF
v_call: TRBV5-1; d_call: NA; clone_size: few; j_call: TRBJ2-1; cdr3_nt: TGCGCCAGCAGGCTACACGATGAGCAGTTCTTC; cdr3_aa: CASRLHDEQFF
v_call: TRBV7-2; d_call: TRBD2; clone_size: NA; j_call: TRBJ2-3; cdr3_nt: TGTGCCAGCAGCTTCCGACTAGCGGGAGAGGTGGCAGATACGCAGTATTTT; cdr3_aa: CASSFRLAGEVADTQYF
v_call: TRBV30; d_call: NA; clone_size: NA; j_call: TRBJ1-5; cdr3_nt: TGTGCCTGGAGTGGACAGGCTAAGGTGCCCCAGCATTTT; cdr3_aa: CAWSGQAKVPQHF
v_call: TRBV4-2; d_call: TRBD1; clone_size: few; j_call: TRBJ1-2; cdr3_nt: TGTGCCAGCAGCCAAGCTCACAGGGGCGGCTACACCTTC; cdr3_aa: CASSQAHRGGYTF
v_call: TRBV18; d_call: TRBD1; clone_size: NA; j_call: TRBJ2-1; cdr3_nt: TGTGCCAGCTCACCACCCGGAGACAGGGGACAAAATGAGCAGTTCTTC; cdr3_aa: CASSPPGDRGQNEQFF
v_call: TRBV30; d_call: TRBD2; clone_size: NA; j_call: TRBJ2-1; cdr3_nt: TGTGCCTGGAGTGCCGCGGAGCGGGAGCTCAATGAGCAGTTCTTC; cdr3_aa: CAWSAAERELNEQFF